These 11 T cell receptor beta chains share one sample of origin, sequenced in a study of blood T cell repertoires in COVID-19. The repertoire was sequenced with immunoSEQ multiplex PCR; TCRdb's copy has only in-frame clones and lacks some. The table lists some 130,000 clones, about 70% of them singletons. Sequenced material: peripheral blood. The receptors were gathered from an elderly man with acute or convalescent COVID-19.

The chain employs TRBV28 and TRBJ2-3, with D perhaps matching TRBD2 (5 bases). Germline V gene lookup returns CDR1 MDHEN and CDR2 SYDVKM. The CDR3 runs to 14 residues. V lost 6 bases, J lost 2 bases, and 12 bases lay in between. The CDR3 loop reads CASSSTGFTDTQYF. DNA for the CDR3: TGTGCCAGCAGCTCTACGGGATTCACAGATACGCAGTATTTT.

This clone was seen more than once but under ten times. V usage is TRBV27 and J usage is TRBJ1-6; 7 positions match TRBD1. Germline V gene sequence: CDR1 MNHEY, CDR2 SMNVEV (reference sequence). Germline trimming cut 4 bases from V and 9 bases from J; bases unmatched to any gene: 15. The CDR3 loop spans 17 amino acids. CDR3 region: CASSSPGTDRPPSPLHF. The CDR3 DNA reads TGTGCCAGCAGTTCGCCGGGGACAGATCGACCCCCTTCACCCCTCCACTTT.

This clone was seen a handful of times. The chain has TRBV6-1 and TRBJ1-5, with unresolved D. The CDR3 spans 11 residues. CDR1 is MNHNS, CDR2 SASEGT, per germline. V lost 0 bases and J lost 12, with 6 bases in between. CDR3 amino acids: CASSEAAVQHF. For the CDR3, the DNA is TGTGCCAGCAGTGAAGCGGCAGTCCAGCATTTT.

The chain employs TRBV24-1 and TRBJ2-7; tentatively, D is TRBD2 (6 bases). Germline CDR1 is KGHDR and CDR2 is SFDVKD. The CDR3 extends over 13 amino acids. V gave up 2 bases and J gave up 6 bases, with 10 bases separating them. CDR3 nucleotides: TGTGCCACCAGTGATTGGGTGGGGGGCGAGCAGTACTTC. Amino acid sequence: CATSDWVGGEQYF.

This sequence joins TRBV7-3 and TRBJ2-5; D not resolved. Trimming shortened V by 3 bases and J by 7 bases, and 12 bases separated the two germline ends. The germline CDR1 and CDR2 sequences are SGHTA and FQGTGA. The CDR3 consists of 13 residues. CDR3 sequence reads: CASSFENYGTQYF. The CDR3 DNA reads as TGTGCCAGCAGCTTTGAGAACTACGGGACCCAGTACTTC.

This chain uses TRBV7-8 with TRBJ1-5; D might be TRBD1 (5 bases). Germline loops: CDR1 SGHVS, CDR2 FQNEAQ. The CDR3 is 15 residues long. Trimming left V 2 bases short and J 2 bases short, with 10 bases between. The CDR3 protein is CASSLQGTGNQPQHF. The CDR3 coding sequence is TGTGCCAGCAGCTTACAGGGAACGGGCAATCAGCCCCAGCATTTT.

The V and J genes are TRBV4-3 and TRBJ2-3; D gene unclear. Germline loops: CDR1 LGHNA, CDR2 YSLEER. The CDR3 loop spans 14 amino acids. Between the trimmed V and J ends, which lost 1 base and 2 bases, there was a span of 7 bases. The CDR3 DNA follows: TGCGCCAGCAGCCAAGGTCGGGTCACAGATACGCAGTATTTT. Its protein product is CASSQGRVTDTQYF.

This clone was observed a few times. This chain links TRBV7-8 with TRBJ2-2; TRBD1 matches at 7 bases. V was clipped by 5 bases and J by 7 bases; unmatched bases: 10. CDR1 is SGHVS, CDR2 FQNEAQ, per germline. This CDR3 spans 15 amino acids. The CDR3 reads CASSTSGQTNGELFF. CDR3 in DNA: TGTGCCAGCAGCACCTCGGGACAGACGAACGGGGAGCTGTTTTTT.

The chain uses TRBV5-5 and TRBJ1-5; D uncertain. With 0 bases removed from V and 4 bases from J, the gap between germline ends came to 8 bases. Germline V gives CDR1 SGHKS, CDR2 YYEKEE (reference sequence). CDR3 size: 14 residues. CDR3 sequence reads: CASSLERVNQPQHF. The CDR3 nucleotides are TGTGCCAGCAGCTTGGAACGGGTTAATCAGCCCCAGCATTTT.

The chain links TRBV3-1 (or the pseudogene TRBV3-2) to TRBJ2-7; D uncertain. Germline values: CDR1 LGHDT, CDR2 YNNKEL (reference sequence). The CDR3 runs 14 residues. V gave up 0 bases and J gave up 3 bases, with 9 bases separating them. In DNA, the CDR3 is TGTGCCAGCAGCCAAGATCTGAACAGCTACGAGCAGTACTTC. This codes for CASSQDLNSYEQYF.

The chain carries TRBV6-1 and TRBJ2-4, with D tentatively TRBD1 (6 bases). CDR1 and CDR2 (germline): MNHNS, SASEGT. This CDR3 region has 15 residues. The V gene lost 3 bases and the J gene lost 5 bases, with 14 bases spanning the gap. CDR3: CASSDGGWGQNIQYF. In nucleotides, the CDR3 is TGTGCCAGCAGTGATGGGGGCTGGGGCCAAAACATTCAGTACTTC.